These 17 T cell receptor beta chains share one sample of origin, sequenced in a study of T-cell reconstitution after alpha-beta-depleted transplantation in children. Preparation of the TCRbeta library used unique molecular identifiers. TCRdb reprocessed the PCR reads with MiXCR, giving one entry per CDR3 protein. The sample consists of about 270,000 distinct CDR3 sequences, more than 9% of them appearing once. The sample was PBMCs from the stem cell graft donor, taken from the stem cell graft. All receptors derive from a human donor who donated a stem cell graft to a child with SCID.

This clonotype was observed a few times. This chain joins TRBV14 and TRBJ2-3, with 8 bases that match TRBD1. V gave up 4 bases and J gave up 0 bases; unmatched junction bases: 3. Germline V gene sequence: CDR1 SGHDN, CDR2 FVKESK. The CDR3 is made up of 15 amino acids. The CDR3 here is CASSPWTGSTDTQYF. The CDR3 DNA reads TGTGCCAGCAGCCCGTGGACAGGGAGCACAGATACGCAGTATTTT.

Many counts were recorded for this clonotype. The gene calls are TRBV14 and TRBJ2-1, with unresolved D. Germline CDR1 and CDR2: SGHDN and FVKESK. This CDR3 is 15 amino acids long. V was pared by 4 bases and J by 7 bases, with 17 bases between. DNA of the CDR3: TGTGCCAGCAGCCGCCGACCGACCCCCCGTAATGAGCAGTTCTTC. Protein sequence: CASSRRPTPRNEQFF.

This clonotype occurred many times. The chain uses TRBV25-1 and TRBJ2-1, with 9 bases lining up with TRBD1. J lost 2 bases, V lost 4 bases, and 6 bases had no gene match. This CDR3 has 16 amino acids. The germline V gene has CDR1 MGHDK and CDR2 SYGVNS. DNA for the CDR3: TGTGCCAGCAGTGGGGGGACAGGGACAGCCTACAATGAGCAGTTCTTC. Translated: CASSGGTGTAYNEQFF.

The table lists this clonotype with many counts. The J gene is TRBJ1-1, the V gene TRBV12-3 or TRBV12-4; D possibly corresponds to TRBD1 (6 bases). CDR3 size: 13 residues. Trimming left V 2 bases short and J 3 bases short, with 7 bases between. CDR3 sequence (DNA): TGTGCCAGCAGTTTAAAGGGGGACACTGAAGCTTTCTTT. It is translated as CASSLKGDTEAFF.

This clonotype was recorded a few times. This chain connects TRBV20-1 to TRBJ2-2; D remains unclear. CDR1 and CDR2 (germline): DFQATT, SNEGSKA (reference sequence). The length of the CDR3 is 14 residues. The ends were cut back, 0 bases at V and 1 base at J, with 6 bases in the middle. The CDR3 protein is CSARDWGNTGELFF. CDR3 nucleotide sequence: TGCAGTGCTAGAGATTGGGGGAACACCGGGGAGCTGTTTTTT.

This clonotype was found many times. The V and J genes are TRBV6-2 or TRBV6-3 and TRBJ1-5, with D hard to call. Per the germline V gene, CDR1 is MNHEY and CDR2 is SVGEGT. The CDR3 spans 15 residues. Trimming took off 2 bases at V and 1 base at J, with 9 bases between the two ends. CDR3 in DNA: TGTGCCAGCAGTTACCTCGGCTTCAGCAATCAGCCCCAGCATTTT. Translating it yields CASSYLGFSNQPQHF.

This clonotype was counted a few times. The chain uses TRBV7-6 and TRBJ1-4, with unresolved D. From germline, CDR1 is SGHVS and CDR2 FNYEAQ. Deletions cut 5 bases from V and 5 bases from J, with 9 bases between. There are 13 residues in the CDR3. CDR3 DNA: TGTGCCAGCAGCCTCTGGTGGAATGAAAAACTGTTTTTT. It codes for CASSLWWNEKLFF.

This clonotype was detected a few times. The chain uses TRBV4-1 and TRBJ2-3; TRBD2 might be the D (6 bases). CDR1 and CDR2 from the germline V gene are MGHRA and YSYEKL. The CDR3 has 16 amino acids. The ends were cut back, 4 bases at V and 1 base at J, with 15 bases in the middle. Here the CDR3 reads CASSPQLALGTDTQYF. DNA of the CDR3: TGCGCCAGCAGCCCTCAACTAGCCCTCGGCACAGATACGCAGTATTTT.

The gene calls are TRBV20-1 and TRBJ2-1, with TRBD1 matching over 8 bases. J lost 5 bases, V lost 7 bases, and 1 base had no gene match. The CDR3 loop spans 11 amino acids. The germline V gene encodes CDR1 DFQATT and CDR2 SNEGSKA (reference sequence). DNA for the CDR3: TGCAGTGAGGGACAGGACAATGAGCAGTTCTTC. Amino acid sequence: CSEGQDNEQFF.

This chain links TRBV20-1 with TRBJ2-5; 7 positions agree with TRBD2. Germline V gene data show CDR1 as DFQATT and CDR2 as SNEGSKA (reference sequence). The CDR3 has 12 residues. The trim removed 7 bases at V and 5 bases at J, leaving 7 bases unmatched. The CDR3: CSVPTSFETQYF. CDR3 coding DNA: TGCAGTGTTCCGACTAGCTTCGAGACCCAGTACTTC.

The table lists this clonotype with a few counts. The rearrangement joins TRBV7-9 to TRBJ2-7; tentatively, D is TRBD1 (6 bases). V was trimmed by 0 bases and J by 4 bases, leaving 13 bases between them. Germline V gene sequence: CDR1 SEHNR, CDR2 FQNEAQ (reference sequence). The CDR3 spans 15 residues. The CDR3 here is CASSLASRTDYEQYF. The DNA for the CDR3 is TGTGCCAGCAGCTTAGCCTCACGGACAGATTACGAGCAGTACTTC.

The sample holds a few counts of this clonotype. The rearrangement joins TRBV5-1 to TRBJ1-1; TRBD1 is a possible D gene (6 bases). The CDR3 spans 14 residues. Deletions cut 0 bases from V and 5 bases from J, with 11 bases between. Germline V CDR1 and CDR2: SGHRS, YFSETQ. Here the CDR3 DNA reads TGCGCCAGCAGCTTGGCCCACAGGGTTACTGAAGCTTTCTTT. Protein: CASSLAHRVTEAFF.

This clonotype showed up just a few times. For the CDR3, the DNA is TGTGCCAGCTCACCAAACAGGGGGCGCGAAAACGAGCAGTACTTC. This translates into CASSPNRGRENEQYF. The chain links TRBV18 to TRBJ2-7, with 9 bases fitting TRBD1. Germline lookup yields CDR1 KGHSH and CDR2 LQKENI. The trim removed 2 bases at V and 5 bases at J, leaving 7 bases unmatched. The CDR3 loop spans 15 amino acids.

There are a few counts of this clonotype. The junction and the germline gene differ at one end; a read error may be behind it. J is TRBJ2-7 and V is TRBV3-1; 7 positions agree with TRBD1. The CDR3 length is 20 residues. The V gene's germline CDR1 is LGHDT and CDR2 YNNKEL (reference sequence). CDR3 sequence: CASSQGMRTGAKRGGYEQYF. The CDR3 DNA is TGTGCCAGCAGTCAAGGCATGAGGACAGGCGCCAAAAGAGGGGGCTACGAGCAGTACTTC.

This chain connects TRBV5-1 to TRBJ1-5; no clear D gene. The V gene lost 4 bases and the J gene lost 4 bases, with 15 bases spanning the gap. The CDR3 spans 15 residues. CDR1 is SGHRS, CDR2 YFSETQ, per germline. As DNA, the CDR3 is TGCGCCAGCAGCCCGACGGGAGAGAGTAATCAGCCCCAGCATTTT. Its translation is CASSPTGESNQPQHF.

The V call is TRBV2, the J call TRBJ2-4; 9 bases are shared with TRBD1. The germline gives CDR1 SNHLY, CDR2 FYNNEI. The CDR3 contains 13 residues. V dropped 2 bases and J dropped 9; count of bases not matched to a gene: 2. The CDR3 spells CASSEWTGAIQYF. The CDR3 DNA reads as TGTGCCAGCAGTGAATGGACAGGGGCCATTCAGTACTTC.

This clonotype was counted between two and nine times. The chain joins TRBV2 to TRBJ2-1; D is possibly TRBD2 (5 bases). There are 14 residues in the CDR3. Germline-derived CDR1 and CDR2 are SNHLY and FYNNEI. Trimming shortened V by 3 bases and J by 8 bases, and 14 bases separated the two germline ends. The CDR3 nucleotides read TGTGCCAGCAGTGAGATCCTAGCTTCGGATGAGCAGTTCTTC. It specifies CASSEILASDEQFF.